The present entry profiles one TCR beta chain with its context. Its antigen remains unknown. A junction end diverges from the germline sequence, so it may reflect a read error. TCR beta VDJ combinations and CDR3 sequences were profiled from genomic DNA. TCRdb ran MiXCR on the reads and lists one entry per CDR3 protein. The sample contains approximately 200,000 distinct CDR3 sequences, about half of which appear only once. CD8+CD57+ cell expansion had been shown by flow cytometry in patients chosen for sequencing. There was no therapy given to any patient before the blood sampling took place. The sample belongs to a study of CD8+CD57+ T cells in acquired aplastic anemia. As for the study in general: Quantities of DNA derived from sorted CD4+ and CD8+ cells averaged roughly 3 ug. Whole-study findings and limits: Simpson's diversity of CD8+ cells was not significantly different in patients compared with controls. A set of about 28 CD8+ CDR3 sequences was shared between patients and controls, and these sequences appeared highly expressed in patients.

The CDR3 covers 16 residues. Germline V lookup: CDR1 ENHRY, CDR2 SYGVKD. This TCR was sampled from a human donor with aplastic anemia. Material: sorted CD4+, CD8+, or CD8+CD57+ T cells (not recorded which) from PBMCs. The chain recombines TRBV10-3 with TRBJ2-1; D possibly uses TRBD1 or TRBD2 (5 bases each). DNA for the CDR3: TGTGCCAGCAGTTACTCATGGGGGAGCCACTACGATGAGCAGTTCTTC. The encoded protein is CASSYSWGSHYDEQFF.